The next 2 T cell receptor beta chains were all read from a single sample in a study of blood T cell repertoires in COVID-19. Assay used: immunoSEQ multiplex PCR; TCRdb lists only in-frame clones, some missing. The table lists about 180,000 clones, about 88% of them singletons, with roughly 2.9% in the top ten. The sequenced sample consisted of peripheral blood. The receptors stem from a woman aged 25 to 45 with active or convalescent COVID-19.

The chain recombines TRBV7-6 with TRBJ2-7, with 9 bases that match TRBD2. The V and J ends lost 1 base and 7 bases, in that order; junction bases with no gene match: 11. The CDR3 runs 16 residues. Germline-derived CDR1 and CDR2 are SGHVS and FNYEAQ. In DNA, the CDR3 is TGTGCCAGCAGCTTAGGCCTAGCGGGATATGGTAGTGAGCAGTACTTC. It yields the protein CASSLGLAGYGSEQYF.

The rearrangement joins TRBV7-9 to TRBJ2-1; 9 bases agree with TRBD2. From germline, CDR1 is SEHNR and CDR2 FQNEAQ (reference sequence). Trimming removed 5 bases from V and 7 bases from J; junction bases left unmatched: 12. This CDR3 is built from 16 residues. CDR3 loop: CASSPRGSGRTNEQFF. DNA for the CDR3: TGTGCCAGCAGCCCCCGGGGTAGCGGGAGAACGAATGAGCAGTTCTTC.